Presented here are 22 T cell receptor beta chains from one specimen sequenced in a study of CD8 T cells in Susac syndrome. The RNA input was roughly 0.45 to 1 ug, and it was reverse transcribed with random hexamers. MiXCR, run by TCRdb on the immunoSEQ multiplex PCR reads, gives a single entry per CDR3 protein. In the table there are 95,000 to 150,000 distinct CDR3 sequences, roughly 95% of which are singletons. The sample taken for sequencing was CD4+ T cells from PBMCs. These receptors all stem from a human donor with Susac syndrome.

The chain has TRBV11-2 and TRBJ2-1; perhaps TRBD2 as D (5 bases). The length of the CDR3 is 13 residues. Germline CDR1 and CDR2: SGHAT and FQNNGV. V lost 1 base and J 7 bases, leaving 8 bases between the germline ends. Written as DNA, the CDR3 is TGTGCCAGCAGCTTAGGAGGGCCTAATGAGCAGTTCTTC. Encoded protein: CASSLGGPNEQFF. Combining the CDR3 with reference TRBV11-2 and TRBJ2-1 gives the whole variable domain EAGVAQSPRYKIIEKRQSVAFWCNPISGHATLYWYQQILGQGPKLLIQFQNNGVVDDSQLPKDRFSAERLKGVDSTLKIQPAKLEDSAVYLCASSLGGPNEQFFGPGTRLTVL.

This chain connects TRBV10-3 to TRBJ2-1; D perhaps matches TRBD1 (6 bases). The CDR3 sequence is 12 residues long. Germline CDR1 and CDR2: ENHRY and SYGVKD. The germline V and J ends were trimmed by 6 bases and 9 bases, with 12 bases remaining between them. The CDR3, as DNA: TGTGCCATCAGCGACAGGACTCCTGAGCAGTTCTTC. As protein: CAISDRTPEQFF.

The genes are TRBV2 and TRBJ1-5; 7 bases agree with TRBD1. CDR1 is SNHLY, CDR2 FYNNEI, per germline. CDR3 length equals 13 residues. The trim removed 5 bases at V and 7 bases at J, leaving 5 bases unmatched. The CDR3 region has the DNA TGTGCCAGCAGTTACAGGGGTGACCAGCCCCAGCATTTT. Translated: CASSYRGDQPQHF.

The chain has TRBV2 and TRBJ2-5; TRBD1 is a possible D gene (5 bases). CDR1 is SNHLY, CDR2 FYNNEI, per germline. V dropped 8 bases and J dropped 5 bases, with 15 bases sitting between them. The CDR3 is made up of 13 amino acids. This CDR3 is CASDTTGWETQYF. CDR3 in DNA: TGTGCCAGCGACACCACAGGTTGGGAGACCCAGTACTTC.

The chain recombines TRBV5-1 with TRBJ2-7, with a tentative D call TRBD2 (5 bases). The length of the CDR3 is 14 residues. Trimming removed 0 bases from V and 2 bases from J, with 9 bases in between. CDR1 is SGHRS, CDR2 YFSETQ, per germline. The CDR3 is CASSLVSEPYEQYF. CDR3 nucleotides: TGCGCCAGCAGCTTGGTTAGCGAACCCTACGAGCAGTACTTC.

This chain joins TRBV7-3 and TRBJ2-2, with D tentatively TRBD2 (6 bases). CDR1 and CDR2 from the germline V gene are SGHTA and FQGTGA. The CDR3 covers 16 residues. The germline V and J ends were trimmed by 3 bases and 3 bases, with 14 bases remaining between them. Here the CDR3 DNA reads TGTGCCAGCAGCTTCTCCGGGAGAAGGGACACCGGGGAGCTGTTTTTT. It yields the protein CASSFSGRRDTGELFF.

The gene calls are TRBV5-1 and TRBJ1-2, with 11 positions matching TRBD1. In germline, CDR1 is SGHRS, CDR2 YFSETQ. The CDR3 contains 15 residues. V lost 4 bases and J lost 4; bases outside the gene matches: 6. CDR3 loop: CASSTGTGGSYGYTF. For the CDR3, the DNA is TGCGCCAGCAGCACAGGGACAGGGGGTAGCTATGGCTACACCTTC.

This clonotype was detected only once. The rearrangement joins TRBV29-1 to TRBJ1-1, with 11 bases identical to TRBD1. The germline gives CDR1 SQVTM, CDR2 ANQGSEA. There are 12 residues in the CDR3. V trimming: 3 bases; J trimming: 11 bases; junction bases outside the gene matches: 5. CDR3 in amino acids: CSVEAGTGGAFF. CDR3 DNA: TGCAGCGTTGAGGCGGGGACAGGGGGGGCTTTCTTT. The full variable domain, in which reference TRBV29-1 and TRBJ1-1 provide the parts outside the CDR3, is SAVISQKPSRDICQRGTSLTIQCQVDSQVTMMFWYRQQPGQSLTLIATANQGSEATYESGFVIDKFPISRPNLTFSTLTVSNMSPEDSSIYLCSVEAGTGGAFFGQGTRLTVV.

The chain couples TRBV10-3 to TRBJ2-7, with D tentatively TRBD1 (6 bases). Trimming removed 8 bases from V and 1 base from J, with 12 bases in between. Germline CDR1 ENHRY, CDR2 SYGVKD. CDR3 length: 13 residues. DNA for the CDR3: TGTGCCATCCAGGAGACAGGATCCTACGAGCAGTACTTC. Translation: CAIQETGSYEQYF.

The CDR3 here is CSAGRGYTF. CDR3 in DNA: TGCAGTGCCGGCCGGGGCTACACCTTC. The J gene is TRBJ1-2, the V gene TRBV20-1; D not certain. Germline lookup yields CDR1 DFQATT and CDR2 SNEGSKA (reference sequence). V was cut by 6 bases and J by 8 bases, with 7 bases left in between. The CDR3 is 9 residues long.

The chain joins TRBV29-1 to TRBJ2-3; a weak D match, TRBD1 (5 bases). Germline CDR1 and CDR2: SQVTM and ANQGSEA. V lost 7 bases and J lost 4, with 12 bases in between. CDR3 length: 12 amino acids. This CDR3 reads CSAQESADTQYF. CDR3 bases: TGCAGCGCACAGGAGAGCGCAGATACGCAGTATTTT.

V and J are TRBV9 and TRBJ2-5; TRBD1 matches at 9 bases. CDR1 and CDR2 (germline): SGDLS, YYNGEE. This CDR3 has 14 amino acids. J gave up 2 bases and V 3 bases, and 2 bases lay outside the gene matches. This CDR3 is CASSAGQGQETQYF. In DNA form, the CDR3 reads TGTGCCAGCAGCGCGGGACAGGGTCAAGAGACCCAGTACTTC.

A few counts support this clonotype. This chain connects TRBV9 to TRBJ2-7; TRBD1 or TRBD2 may be the D gene (5 bases each). Germline CDR1 is SGDLS and CDR2 is YYNGEE. The CDR3 is 12 amino acids. Trimming shortened V by 4 bases and J by 4 bases, and 9 bases separated the two germline ends. The CDR3 DNA reads TGTGCCAGCAGCCCAGAGGGGTACGAGCAGTACTTC. Protein: CASSPEGYEQYF. Using reference TRBV9 and TRBJ2-7 for the parts outside the CDR3, the full variable domain is DSGVTQTPKHLITATGQRVTLRCSPRSGDLSVYWYQQSLDQGLQFLIQYYNGEERAKGNILERFSAQQFPDLHSELNLSSLELGDSALYFCASSPEGYEQYFGPGTRLTVT.

The V gene is TRBV5-1, the J gene TRBJ1-2; possibly TRBD1 for D (5 bases). CDR1 is SGHRS, CDR2 YFSETQ, per germline. CDR3 length equals 11 residues. Trimming took 9 bases from V and 5 from J, leaving 11 bases between them. The CDR3 nucleotides are TGCGCCACCCGTGGGGGGTATGGCTACACCTTC. Protein: CATRGGYGYTF.

V gene TRBV30 combines with J gene TRBJ2-4, with 9 positions matching TRBD2. CDR3 size: 15 residues. V shed 2 bases and J 6 bases; nucleotides not matched to a gene: 8. The V gene's germline CDR1 is GTSNPN and CDR2 SVGIG (reference sequence). The CDR3 coding sequence is TGTGCCTGGAGTCCCCTGACTAGCGGAATAAACATTCAGTACTTC. It is translated as CAWSPLTSGINIQYF.

This chain links TRBV30 with TRBJ2-3, with D perhaps given as TRBD1 or TRBD2 (7 bases each). This CDR3 comprises 15 residues. Looked up from germline, CDR1 is GTSNPN and CDR2 is SVGIG (reference sequence). The ends were cut back, 5 bases at V and 1 base at J, with 16 bases in the middle. As DNA, the CDR3 is TGTGCCTGGGGGACAGCGGGGAGGGGCACAGATACGCAGTATTTT. Protein sequence: CAWGTAGRGTDTQYF.

V and J are TRBV28 and TRBJ1-5, with D possibly TRBD1 on 5 matching bases. The germline V gene has CDR1 MDHEN and CDR2 SYDVKM. The CDR3 covers 16 residues. V lost 4 bases and J lost 3, with 16 bases in between. CDR3 loop: CASSSVGGRTNQPQHF. CDR3 nucleotide sequence: TGTGCCAGCAGTTCCGTCGGGGGACGGACCAATCAGCCCCAGCATTTT.

This clonotype has just one count. The chain combines TRBV12-3 or TRBV12-4 with TRBJ2-2, with D hard to call. This CDR3 is built from 13 residues. The V gene lost 8 bases and the J gene lost 6 bases, with 13 bases spanning the gap. CDR3 in DNA: TGTGCCAGCCAGGACCCAGAGCCCGGGGAGCTGTTTTTT. Amino acid sequence: CASQDPEPGELFF.

The V call is TRBV20-1, the J call TRBJ2-5; 9 nucleotides line up with TRBD2. Germline CDR1 and CDR2: DFQATT and SNEGSKA (reference sequence). This CDR3 is built from 16 residues. V trimming: 3 bases; J trimming: 3 bases; junction bases outside the gene matches: 11. The CDR3 DNA reads TGCAGTGCTAGTCTGCCCGGACTAGCGCCAAAAGAGACCCAGTACTTC. As protein: CSASLPGLAPKETQYF.

A remark on this clonotype: The DNA is left out, because the CDR3 cannot be placed on it with certainty; the CDR3 is given as TCRdb lists it. CDR3 loop: CASSWGTGNSESNF. The chain joins TRBV5-6 to TRBJ2-3; the D segment call TRBD1 is taken from the table without a DNA check. Per germline, CDR1 SGHDT and CDR2 YYEEEE. The CDR3 spans 14 amino acids, including both terminal residues.

The V gene is TRBV3-1, the J gene TRBJ2-1, with a weak D call TRBD1 (5 bases). Trimming shortened V by 1 base and J by 2 bases, and 6 bases separated the two germline ends. This CDR3 spans 14 amino acids. CDR1 LGHDT and CDR2 YNNKEL come from the germline V gene (reference sequence). This chain's CDR3 is CASSQGGAYNEQFF. In DNA form, the CDR3 reads TGTGCCAGCAGCCAAGGGGGCGCCTACAATGAGCAGTTCTTC.

The chain links TRBV12-3 or TRBV12-4 to TRBJ2-5; D is ambiguous. Trimming took off 5 bases at V and 2 bases at J, with 9 bases between the two ends. CDR3 length: 13 residues. CDR3 nucleotides: TGTGCCAGCAGTCCTACTCGGCAAGAGACCCAGTACTTC. Protein sequence: CASSPTRQETQYF.